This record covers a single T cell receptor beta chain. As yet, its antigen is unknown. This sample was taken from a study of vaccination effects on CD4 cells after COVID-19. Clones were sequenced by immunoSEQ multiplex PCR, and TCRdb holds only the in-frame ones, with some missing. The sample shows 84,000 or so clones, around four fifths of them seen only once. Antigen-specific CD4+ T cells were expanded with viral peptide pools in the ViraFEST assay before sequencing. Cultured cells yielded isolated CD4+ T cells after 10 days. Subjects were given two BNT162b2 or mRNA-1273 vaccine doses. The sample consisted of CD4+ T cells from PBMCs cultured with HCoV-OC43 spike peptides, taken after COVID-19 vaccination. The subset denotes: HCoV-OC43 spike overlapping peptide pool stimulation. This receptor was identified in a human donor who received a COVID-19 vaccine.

As DNA, the CDR3 is TGTGCCAGCAGTTACCGAGGGGGAGGAGATACGCAGTATTTT. It yields the protein CASSYRGGGDTQYF. V usage is TRBV6-2 or TRBV6-3 and J usage is TRBJ2-3; possibly TRBD1 or TRBD2 for D (6 bases each). Germline V CDR1 and CDR2: MNHEY, SVGEGT. Trimming removed 2 bases from V and 5 bases from J, with 11 bases in between. CDR3 length: 14 amino acids.